These 27 T cell receptor beta chains were all obtained from the same sample, sequenced in a study of blood T cell repertoires in COVID-19. Repertoires were generated with immunoSEQ multiplex PCR, while TCRdb's copy carries only in-frame clones and drops some. The sample yields roughly 200,000 clones, roughly 85% seen once. The specimen sequenced was PBMCs or T cells enriched from blood (not recorded which). The receptors were sampled from a middle-aged man who had recovered from COVID-19.

The table lists this clone with a count of one. The rearrangement uses TRBV6-4 and TRBJ2-1; 10 positions match TRBD2. This CDR3 is 17 amino acids long. The V and J ends lost 2 bases and 6 bases, in that order; junction bases with no gene match: 10. CDR1 is MRHNA and CDR2 is SNTAGT in the germline V gene. The CDR3 DNA follows: TGTGCCAGCAGTGACAATCGGGCTAGCGGGAGTAGCAATGAGCAGTTCTTC. The encoded protein is CASSDNRASGSSNEQFF.

The gene calls are TRBV27 and TRBJ2-1; 9 nucleotides match TRBD1. Germline assignment: CDR1 MNHEY and CDR2 SMNVEV (reference sequence). The ends lost 3 bases at V and 7 bases at J; junction bases unmatched: 4. This CDR3 has 14 residues. The CDR3 DNA follows: TGTGCCAGCAGTTTCACAGGGGGCAGGAATGAGCAGTTCTTC. It encodes CASSFTGGRNEQFF.

In its sample, this clone was seen once. This chain links TRBV2 with TRBJ1-5, with D maybe TRBD1 (5 bases). CDR3 length: 14 residues. The germline CDR1 and CDR2 sequences are SNHLY and FYNNEI. V shed 5 bases and J shed 4 bases, with 12 bases lying between them. CDR3: CASSTGGSNQPQHF. The CDR3 nucleotides read TGTGCCAGCAGTACGGGGGGGTCTAATCAGCCCCAGCATTTT.

Regarding this clone: Germline and junction disagree at one end, which may indicate a read error. The chain is built from TRBV29-1 and TRBJ2-5; D is perhaps TRBD1 (6 bases). The CDR3 loop spans 10 amino acids. Germline V gene sequence: CDR1 SQVTM, CDR2 ANQGSEA. CDR3 loop: CSVTGKAGNF. CDR3 DNA sequence: TGCAGCGTTACAGGGAAGGCCGGGAACTTC. The full variable domain, its missing parts supplied by reference TRBV29-1 and TRBJ2-5, is SAVISQKPSRDICQRGTSLTIQCQVDSQVTMMFWYRQQPGQSLTLIATANQGSEATYESGFVIDKFPISRPNLTFSTLTVSNMSPEDSSIYLCSVTGKAGNFGPGTRLLVL.

This clone has a single count. The chain is built from TRBV6-2 or TRBV6-3 and TRBJ2-7; 8 bases agree with TRBD2. After removal of 2 bases from V and 0 bases from J, the junction contained 0 bases not matched to a gene. This CDR3 contains 14 residues. Germline lookup yields CDR1 MNHEY and CDR2 SVGEGT. CDR3 sequence: CASSYGTSSYEQYF. DNA of the CDR3: TGTGCCAGCAGTTACGGGACTAGCTCCTACGAGCAGTACTTC.

The chain links TRBV27 to TRBJ2-1, with 10 bases identical to TRBD1. V was clipped by 6 bases and J by 9 bases; unmatched bases: 11. CDR1 and CDR2 (germline): MNHEY, SMNVEV (reference sequence). CDR3 length: 15 amino acids. The CDR3 DNA is TGTGCCAGCAGGACCGGGACAGGGGTTATCGGTGAGCAGTTCTTC. It translates to CASRTGTGVIGEQFF.

This clone occurred once. This chain uses TRBV7-8 with TRBJ2-2; 11 nucleotides align to TRBD2. Germline trimming cut 1 base from V and 2 bases from J; bases unmatched to any gene: 9. CDR1 is SGHVS and CDR2 is FQNEAQ in the germline V gene. CDR3 length: 19 residues. The CDR3 reads CASSLVPPSGRINTGELFF. Here the CDR3 DNA reads TGTGCCAGCAGCTTAGTTCCTCCTAGCGGGAGGATCAACACCGGGGAGCTGTTTTTT.

This clone was seen only once. The CDR3 coding sequence is TGTGCCAGCAGTTACCCTGCCGGGACAGGGGGGCAGACCCAGTACTTC. Protein sequence: CASSYPAGTGGQTQYF. The chain combines TRBV6-5 with TRBJ2-5; 11 bases are shared with TRBD1. The CDR3 spans 16 residues. After removal of 2 bases from V and 6 bases from J, the junction contained 8 bases not matched to a gene. Germline CDR1 MNHEY, CDR2 SVGAGI.

The table lists this clone with a count of one. The rearrangement uses TRBV7-2 and TRBJ2-2; D call uncertain. This CDR3 contains 13 residues. Germline CDR1 is SGHTA and CDR2 is FQGNSA. V was clipped by 5 bases and J by 4 bases, with 8 bases between them. DNA of the CDR3: TGTGCCAGCAGCGTAGACTTCACCGGGGAGCTGTTTTTT. This gives the protein CASSVDFTGELFF. The entire variable domain, with the rest obtained from reference TRBV7-2 and TRBJ2-2, is as follows: GAGVSQSPSNKVTEKGKDVELRCDPISGHTALYWYRQSLGQGLEFLIYFQGNSAPDKSGLPSDRFSAERTGGSVSTLTIQRTQQEDSAVYLCASSVDFTGELFFGEGSRLTVL.

V and J are TRBV30 and TRBJ2-7; D unclear. The CDR3 runs 14 residues. V was cut by 5 bases and J by 3 bases, with 17 bases left in between. Germline loops: CDR1 GTSNPN, CDR2 SVGIG (reference sequence). In nucleotides, the CDR3 is TGTGCCTGGGCAAGACACCAATCAGGCTACGAGCAGTACTTC. Amino acid sequence: CAWARHQSGYEQYF.

The CDR3 region has the DNA TGTGCCAGCAGCTTAGGCGTTGTACTCCAGGGCTCCTACGAGCAGTACTTC. Translation: CASSLGVVLQGSYEQYF. The genes are TRBV11-2 and TRBJ2-7; weak D call: TRBD1 (5 bases). This CDR3 spans 17 amino acids. Deletions cut 1 base from V and 0 bases from J, with 16 bases between. Germline V gives CDR1 SGHAT, CDR2 FQNNGV.

This sequence joins TRBV11-2 and TRBJ2-2; the match to TRBD2 covers 8 bases. Germline V gene lookup returns CDR1 SGHAT and CDR2 FQNNGV. Trimming at V came to 0 bases and at J to 2 bases, leaving 5 bases not matched to a gene. The CDR3 is 17 residues long. The CDR3 DNA reads TGTGCCAGCAGCTTAGACTCGCGGGGGGCCAACACCGGGGAGCTGTTTTTT. Translated: CASSLDSRGANTGELFF.

This clone occurred once. The chain combines TRBV3-1 (or the pseudogene TRBV3-2) with TRBJ1-1; D is ambiguous. Germline V gives CDR1 LGHDT, CDR2 YNNKEL (reference sequence). The CDR3 spans 11 residues. V was clipped by 1 base and J by 6 bases, with 3 bases between them. DNA for the CDR3: TGTGCCAGCAGCCAAGCGGCTGAAGCTTTCTTT. Amino acid sequence: CASSQAAEAFF.

This clone was found a few times. This chain links TRBV7-9 with TRBJ1-1, with no clear D. Germline V gene data show CDR1 as SEHNR and CDR2 as FQNEAQ (reference sequence). V lost 2 bases and J lost 8, with 6 bases in between. CDR3 length: 11 residues. The CDR3 DNA sequence: TGTGCCAGCAGCTTATACCAGGAAGCTTTCTTT. Amino acids: CASSLYQEAFF.

The V call is TRBV4-2, the J call TRBJ2-2, with D perhaps matching TRBD1 or TRBD2 (6 bases each). V was trimmed by 4 bases and J by 2 bases, leaving 11 bases between them. Germline CDR1 and CDR2: LGHNA and YNFKEQ. The CDR3 contains 15 residues. CDR3 region: CASSREGGNTGELFF. The CDR3 DNA is TGTGCCAGCAGCCGAGAGGGGGGAAACACCGGGGAGCTGTTTTTT.

V is TRBV27 and J is TRBJ1-3, with D possibly being TRBD1 (6 bases). The CDR3 has 15 residues. V lost 4 bases, J lost 0 bases, and 10 bases lay in between. The germline V gene has CDR1 MNHEY and CDR2 SMNVEV (reference sequence). For the CDR3, the DNA is TGTGCCAGCAGTTCGACAGGCCTCTCTGGAAACACCATATATTTT. Its protein product is CASSSTGLSGNTIYF.

A single count supports this clone. This chain links TRBV21-1 with TRBJ2-7; the table gives TRBD1 as D, unverified against the DNA. TRBV21-1 is a documented pseudogene. The CDR3 length is 15 residues. The CDR3 DNA sequence: TGTGCCAGCAGCAAATGCACAGGGGGGCACTACGAGCAGTACTTC. It encodes CASSKCTGGHYEQYF.

The chain joins TRBV19 to TRBJ1-6; possibly TRBD1 for D (5 bases). Germline CDR1 and CDR2: LNHDA and SQIVND (reference sequence). The V end was cut by 6 bases, the J end by 7 bases, with 13 bases between. The CDR3 is 14 amino acids. In DNA form, the CDR3 reads TGTGCCAGTAGGACCAGGGAGGAAAATTCACCCCTCCACTTT. Its protein product is CASRTREENSPLHF.

The chain is built from TRBV4-1 and TRBJ1-1; D ambiguous. The CDR3 contains 15 residues. V was trimmed by 0 bases and J by 6 bases, leaving 14 bases between them. The germline gives CDR1 MGHRA, CDR2 YSYEKL. The CDR3 spells CASSQDPPGSPEAFF. The CDR3 nucleotides read TGCGCCAGCAGCCAAGATCCGCCAGGAAGCCCTGAAGCTTTCTTT.

This chain joins TRBV19 and TRBJ2-3, with 9 positions matching TRBD1. The germline CDR1 and CDR2 sequences are LNHDA and SQIVND (reference sequence). V dropped 7 bases and J dropped 4; count of bases not matched to a gene: 18. The CDR3 length is 18 residues. The CDR3, as DNA: TGTGCCAGTACCTCCGATTTATTCCCCCGGGACAGGGCAGATACGCAGTATTTT. This encodes CASTSDLFPRDRADTQYF.

The V gene is TRBV7-3, the J gene TRBJ1-1, with D perhaps TRBD1 (6 bases). Germline CDR1 reads SGHTA; CDR2 reads FQGTGA. The V end lost 8 bases, the J end lost 4 bases, and 14 bases lay between the germline ends. The CDR3 contains 13 residues. The chain's CDR3 is CASGSGVSTEAFF. DNA for the CDR3: TGTGCCAGCGGATCAGGGGTGAGCACTGAAGCTTTCTTT.

In this sample, this clone turned up once. The chain has TRBV6-5 and TRBJ1-5; D is undetermined. CDR1 and CDR2 (germline): MNHEY, SVGAGI. Trimming removed 7 bases at V and 3 bases at J, with 10 bases between. The CDR3 is 13 amino acids. The CDR3: CASKPSSNQPQHF. The DNA of the CDR3 is TGTGCCAGCAAGCCAAGTTCCAATCAGCCCCAGCATTTT.

V usage is TRBV7-8 and J usage is TRBJ1-2; D is perhaps TRBD1 (5 bases). Per the germline V gene, CDR1 is SGHVS and CDR2 is FQNEAQ. This CDR3 contains 14 residues. Trimming removed 9 bases from V and 4 bases from J, with 18 bases in between. This chain's CDR3 is CASHMGGTSYGYTF. In DNA, the CDR3 is TGTGCCAGTCATATGGGGGGGACCTCCTATGGCTACACCTTC.

The chain uses TRBV29-1 and TRBJ1-1, with 8 bases fitting TRBD1. Germline V CDR1 and CDR2: SQVTM, ANQGSEA. V gave up 4 bases and J gave up 11 bases; unmatched junction bases: 12. The CDR3 has 13 amino acids. DNA of the CDR3: TGCAGCGTTGTAAATACCCACAGGGGGACGGCTTTCTTT. This sequence encodes CSVVNTHRGTAFF.

This chain joins TRBV10-3 and TRBJ1-1, with a tentative D call TRBD1 (5 bases). The CDR3 extends over 16 amino acids. CDR1 ENHRY and CDR2 SYGVKD come from the germline V gene. The V end lost 2 bases, the J end lost 5 bases, and 18 bases lay between the germline ends. CDR3 nucleotides: TGTGCCATCAGTGAGGGGACTTACCGGCGAGAGACTGAAGCTTTCTTT. Encoded protein: CAISEGTYRRETEAFF.

This chain uses TRBV25-1 with TRBJ2-5, with a possible D match to TRBD2 (6 bases). This CDR3 region has 14 residues. Trimming shortened V by 7 bases and J by 4 bases, and 16 bases separated the two germline ends. Germline V gene data show CDR1 as MGHDK and CDR2 as SYGVNS. The CDR3 is CASKTGAVGETQYF. The CDR3 nucleotides read TGTGCCAGCAAGACGGGAGCGGTGGGAGAGACCCAGTACTTC.

The chain links TRBV5-6 to TRBJ1-5; 7 bases map to TRBD1. The V and J ends lost 2 bases and 4 bases, in that order; junction bases with no gene match: 6. CDR1 and CDR2 (germline): SGHDT, YYEEEE. This CDR3 is built from 15 residues. The CDR3 loop reads CASSFAGTVNQPQHF. CDR3 coding DNA: TGTGCCAGCAGCTTCGCCGGGACAGTTAATCAGCCCCAGCATTTT.